This T cell receptor (beta chain) was identified in a study of identical twins. A universal primer site was created by template switching, with the cDNA bearing unique molecular identifiers. One entry per CDR3 protein, called by TCRdb with MiXCR from the 5' RACE reads. The data contain hundreds of thousands of distinct CDR3 sequences, approximately 7% of them singletons. This clonotype was counted ten times or more. The antigen remains unidentified. Germline lookup yields CDR1 MGHDK and CDR2 SYGVNS. The CDR3 has 17 residues. J gave up 7 bases and V 3 bases, and 13 bases lay outside the gene matches. Notes on the study in general: Alpha sequences out of frame and shared by twins had excess low generation probability.

The same sample was also studied in work on yellow fever vaccine responses in identical twins.

V and J are TRBV25-1 and TRBJ2-1, with TRBD1 identical over 9 bases. The specimen sequenced was memory (CD45RO+) T cells sorted from blood. This clonotype was sampled from a woman aged 18 to 35 in good health. Written as DNA, the CDR3 is TGTGCCAGCAGTGATATAGGGGGACAGGGTATGAATAATGAGCAGTTCTTC. It is translated as CASSDIGGQGMNNEQFF.